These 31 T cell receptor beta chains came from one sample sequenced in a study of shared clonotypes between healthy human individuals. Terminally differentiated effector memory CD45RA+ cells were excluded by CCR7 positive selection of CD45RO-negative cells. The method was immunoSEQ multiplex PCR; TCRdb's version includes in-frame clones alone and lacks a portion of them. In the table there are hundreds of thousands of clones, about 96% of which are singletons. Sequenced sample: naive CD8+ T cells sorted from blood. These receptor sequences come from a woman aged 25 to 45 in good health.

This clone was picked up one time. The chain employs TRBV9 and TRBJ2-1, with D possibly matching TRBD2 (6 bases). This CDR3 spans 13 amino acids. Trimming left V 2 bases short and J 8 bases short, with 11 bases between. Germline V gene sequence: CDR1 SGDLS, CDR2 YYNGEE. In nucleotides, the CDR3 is TGTGCCAGCAGCGTGGATCTAGCGCATGAGCAGTTCTTC. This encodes CASSVDLAHEQFF.

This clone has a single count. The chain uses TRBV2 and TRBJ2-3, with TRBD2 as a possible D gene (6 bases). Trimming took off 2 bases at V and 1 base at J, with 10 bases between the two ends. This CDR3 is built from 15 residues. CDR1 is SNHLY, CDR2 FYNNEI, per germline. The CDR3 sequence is CASSEYGGGTDTQYF. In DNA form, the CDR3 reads TGTGCCAGCAGTGAATATGGAGGGGGCACAGATACGCAGTATTTT. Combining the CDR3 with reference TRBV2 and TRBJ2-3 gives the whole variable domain EPEVTQTPSHQVTQMGQEVILRCVPISNHLYFYWYRQILGQKVEFLVSFYNNEISEKSEIFDDQFSVERPDGSNFTLKIRSTKLEDSAMYFCASSEYGGGTDTQYFGPGTRLTVL.

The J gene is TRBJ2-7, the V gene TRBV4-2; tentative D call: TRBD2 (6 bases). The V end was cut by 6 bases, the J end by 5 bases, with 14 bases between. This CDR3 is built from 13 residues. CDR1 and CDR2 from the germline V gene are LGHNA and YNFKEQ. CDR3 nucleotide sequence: TGTGCCAGCAGGGGGCCGGGAGTGGACGAGCAGTACTTC. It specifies CASRGPGVDEQYF.

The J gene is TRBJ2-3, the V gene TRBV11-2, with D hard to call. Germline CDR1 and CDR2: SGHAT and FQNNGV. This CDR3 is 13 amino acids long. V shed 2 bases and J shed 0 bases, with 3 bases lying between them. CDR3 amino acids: CASSLSSTDTQYF. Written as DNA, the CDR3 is TGTGCCAGCAGCTTATCTAGCACAGATACGCAGTATTTT. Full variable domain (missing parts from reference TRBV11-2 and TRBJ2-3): EAGVAQSPRYKIIEKRQSVAFWCNPISGHATLYWYQQILGQGPKLLIQFQNNGVVDDSQLPKDRFSAERLKGVDSTLKIQPAKLEDSAVYLCASSLSSTDTQYFGPGTRLTVL.

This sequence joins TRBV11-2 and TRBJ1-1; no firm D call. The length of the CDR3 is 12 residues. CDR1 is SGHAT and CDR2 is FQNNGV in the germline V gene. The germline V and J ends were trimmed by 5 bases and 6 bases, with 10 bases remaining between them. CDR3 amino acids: CASSRGRSEAFF. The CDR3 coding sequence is TGTGCCAGCAGCCGTGGGCGGTCTGAAGCTTTCTTT.

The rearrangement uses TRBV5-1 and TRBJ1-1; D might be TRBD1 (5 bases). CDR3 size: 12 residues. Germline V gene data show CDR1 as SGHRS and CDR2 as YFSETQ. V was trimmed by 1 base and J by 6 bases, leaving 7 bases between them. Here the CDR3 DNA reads TGCGCCAGCAGCTTGTGGGGCCCTGAAGCTTTCTTT. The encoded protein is CASSLWGPEAFF.

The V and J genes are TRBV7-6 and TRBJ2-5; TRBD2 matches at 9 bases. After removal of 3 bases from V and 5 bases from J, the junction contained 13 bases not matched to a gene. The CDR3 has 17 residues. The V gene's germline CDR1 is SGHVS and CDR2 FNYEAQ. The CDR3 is CASSLASGNRLRETQYF. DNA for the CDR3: TGTGCCAGCAGCTTGGCTAGCGGGAATCGATTACGGGAGACCCAGTACTTC. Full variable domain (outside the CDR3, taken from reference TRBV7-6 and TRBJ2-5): GAGVSQSPRYKVTKRGQDVALRCDPISGHVSLYWYRQALGQGPEFLTYFNYEAQQDKSGLPNDRFSAERPEGSISTLTIQRTEQRDSAMYRCASSLASGNRLRETQYFGPGTRLLVL.

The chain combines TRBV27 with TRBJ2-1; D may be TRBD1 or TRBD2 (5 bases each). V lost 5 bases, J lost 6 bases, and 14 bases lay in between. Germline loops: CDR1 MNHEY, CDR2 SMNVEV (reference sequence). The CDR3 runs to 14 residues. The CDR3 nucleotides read TGTGCCAGCAGTCCCGGGACCTGGTTCAATGAGCAGTTCTTC. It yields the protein CASSPGTWFNEQFF.

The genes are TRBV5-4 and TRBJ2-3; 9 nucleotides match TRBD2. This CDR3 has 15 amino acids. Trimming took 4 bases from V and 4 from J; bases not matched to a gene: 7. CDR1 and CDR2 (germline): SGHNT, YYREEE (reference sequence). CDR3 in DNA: TGTGCCAGCAGCGTCAGCGGGGGGAGAGCAGATACGCAGTATTTT. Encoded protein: CASSVSGGRADTQYF. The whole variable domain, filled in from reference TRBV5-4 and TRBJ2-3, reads ETGVTQSPTHLIKTRGQQVTLRCSSQSGHNTVSWYQQALGQGPQFIFQYYREEENGRGNFPPRFSGLQFPNYSSELNVNALELDDSALYLCASSVSGGRADTQYFGPGTRLTVL.

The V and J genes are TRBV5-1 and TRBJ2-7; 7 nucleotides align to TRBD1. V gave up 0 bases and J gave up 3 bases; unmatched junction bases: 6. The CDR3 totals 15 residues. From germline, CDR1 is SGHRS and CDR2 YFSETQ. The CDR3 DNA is TGCGCCAGCAGCTTGGATCAGGACAGGATCTACGAGCAGTACTTC. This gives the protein CASSLDQDRIYEQYF.

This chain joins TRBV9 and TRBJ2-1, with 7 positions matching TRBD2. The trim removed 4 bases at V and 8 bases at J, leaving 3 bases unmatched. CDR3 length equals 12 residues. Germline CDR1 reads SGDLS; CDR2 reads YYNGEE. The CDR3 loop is CASSSSGDEQFF. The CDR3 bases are TGTGCCAGCAGCTCTAGCGGAGATGAGCAGTTCTTC.

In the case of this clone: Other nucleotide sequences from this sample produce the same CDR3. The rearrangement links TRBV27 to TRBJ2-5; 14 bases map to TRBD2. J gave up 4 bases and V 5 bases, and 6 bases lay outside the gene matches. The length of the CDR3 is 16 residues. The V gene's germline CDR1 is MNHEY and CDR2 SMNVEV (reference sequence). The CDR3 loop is CASSPGTSGSRETQYF. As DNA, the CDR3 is TGTGCCAGCAGTCCTGGGACTAGCGGGAGCCGAGAGACCCAGTACTTC.

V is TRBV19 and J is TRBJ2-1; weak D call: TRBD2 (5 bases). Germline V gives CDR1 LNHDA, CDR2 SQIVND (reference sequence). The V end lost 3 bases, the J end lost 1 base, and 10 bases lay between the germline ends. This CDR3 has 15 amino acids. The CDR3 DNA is TGTGCCAGTAGTATGGTCCGGGGATCCTACAATGAGCAGTTCTTC. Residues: CASSMVRGSYNEQFF.

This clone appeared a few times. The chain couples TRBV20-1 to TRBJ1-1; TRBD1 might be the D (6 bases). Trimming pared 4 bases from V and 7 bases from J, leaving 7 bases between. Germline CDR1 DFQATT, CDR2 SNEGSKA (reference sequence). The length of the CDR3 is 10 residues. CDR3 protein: CSATTGEAFF. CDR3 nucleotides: TGCAGTGCTACGACAGGTGAAGCTTTCTTT.

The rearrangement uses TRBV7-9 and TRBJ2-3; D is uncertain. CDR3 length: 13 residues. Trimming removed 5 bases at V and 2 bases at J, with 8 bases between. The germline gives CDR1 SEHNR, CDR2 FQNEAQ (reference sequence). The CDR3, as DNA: TGTGCCAGCAGCCCGGACCACACAGATACGCAGTATTTT. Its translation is CASSPDHTDTQYF. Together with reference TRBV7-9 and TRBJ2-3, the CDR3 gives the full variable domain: DTGVSQNPRHKITKRGQNVTFRCDPISEHNRLYWYRQTLGQGPEFLTYFQNEAQLEKSRLLSDRFSAERPKGSFSTLEIQRTEQGDSAMYLCASSPDHTDTQYFGPGTRLTVL.

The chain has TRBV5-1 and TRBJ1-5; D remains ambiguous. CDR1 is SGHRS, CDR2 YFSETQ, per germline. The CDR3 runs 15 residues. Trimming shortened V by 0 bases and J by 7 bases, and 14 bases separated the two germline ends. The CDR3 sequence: CASSLAVRGRQPQHF. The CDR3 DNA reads TGCGCCAGCAGCTTGGCCGTTCGGGGAAGGCAGCCCCAGCATTTT.

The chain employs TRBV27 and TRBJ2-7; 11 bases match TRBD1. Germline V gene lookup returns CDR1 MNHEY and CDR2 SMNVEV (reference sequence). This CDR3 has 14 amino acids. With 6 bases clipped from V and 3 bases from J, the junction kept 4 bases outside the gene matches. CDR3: CASRGQGEIYEQYF. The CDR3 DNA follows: TGTGCCAGCAGGGGACAGGGGGAAATCTACGAGCAGTACTTC.

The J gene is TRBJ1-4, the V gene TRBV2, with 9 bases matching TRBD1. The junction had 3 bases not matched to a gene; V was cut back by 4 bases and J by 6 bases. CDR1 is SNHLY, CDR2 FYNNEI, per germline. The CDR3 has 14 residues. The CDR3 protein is CASSGGQGYEKLFF. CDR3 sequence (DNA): TGTGCCAGCAGTGGGGGACAGGGTTATGAAAAACTGTTTTTT.

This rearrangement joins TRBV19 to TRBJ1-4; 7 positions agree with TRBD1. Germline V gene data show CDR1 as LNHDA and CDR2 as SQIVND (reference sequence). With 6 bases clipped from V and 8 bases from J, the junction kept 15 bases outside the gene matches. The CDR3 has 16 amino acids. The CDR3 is CASRTTTGSGEEKLFF. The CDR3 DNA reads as TGTGCCAGTAGGACCACGACAGGGTCGGGGGAGGAAAAACTGTTTTTT.

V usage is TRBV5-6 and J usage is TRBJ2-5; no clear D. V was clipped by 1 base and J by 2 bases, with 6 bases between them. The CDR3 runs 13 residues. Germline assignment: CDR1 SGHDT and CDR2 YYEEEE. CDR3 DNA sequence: TGTGCCAGCAGCTTGTTACAGCAAGAGACCCAGTACTTC. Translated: CASSLLQQETQYF.

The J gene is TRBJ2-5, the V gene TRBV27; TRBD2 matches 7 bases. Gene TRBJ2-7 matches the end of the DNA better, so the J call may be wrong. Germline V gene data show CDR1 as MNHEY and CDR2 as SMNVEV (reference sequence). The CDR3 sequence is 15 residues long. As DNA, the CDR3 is TGTGCCAGCAGTTTATACGGCGGGAGTTCCTACGAGCAGTACTTC. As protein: CASSLYGGSSYEQYF.

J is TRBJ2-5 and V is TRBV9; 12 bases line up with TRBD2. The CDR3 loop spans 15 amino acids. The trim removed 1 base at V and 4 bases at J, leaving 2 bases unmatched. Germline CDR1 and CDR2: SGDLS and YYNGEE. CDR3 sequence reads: CASSVSLAGGETQYF. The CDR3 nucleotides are TGTGCCAGCAGCGTATCACTAGCGGGAGGAGAGACCCAGTACTTC. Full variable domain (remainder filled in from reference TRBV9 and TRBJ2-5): DSGVTQTPKHLITATGQRVTLRCSPRSGDLSVYWYQQSLDQGLQFLIQYYNGEERAKGNILERFSAQQFPDLHSELNLSSLELGDSALYFCASSVSLAGGETQYFGPGTRLLVL.

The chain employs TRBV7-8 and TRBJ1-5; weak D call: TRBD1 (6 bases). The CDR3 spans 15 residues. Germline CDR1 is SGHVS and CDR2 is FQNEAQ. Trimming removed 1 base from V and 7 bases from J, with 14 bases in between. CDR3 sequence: CASSLVVGADQPQHF. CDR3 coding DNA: TGTGCCAGCAGCTTAGTAGTGGGGGCCGACCAGCCCCAGCATTTT.

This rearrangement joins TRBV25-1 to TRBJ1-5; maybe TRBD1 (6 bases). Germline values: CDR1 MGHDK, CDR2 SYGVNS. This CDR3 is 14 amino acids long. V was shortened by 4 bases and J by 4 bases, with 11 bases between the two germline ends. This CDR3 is CASSAGDINQPQHF. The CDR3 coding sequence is TGTGCCAGCAGTGCCGGGGACATTAATCAGCCCCAGCATTTT.

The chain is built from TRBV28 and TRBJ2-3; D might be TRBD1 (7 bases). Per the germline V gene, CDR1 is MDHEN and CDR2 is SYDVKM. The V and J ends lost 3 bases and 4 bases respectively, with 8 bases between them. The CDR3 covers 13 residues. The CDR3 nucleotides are TGTGCCAGCAGTTTCAGGGGGGCAGATACGCAGTATTTT. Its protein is CASSFRGADTQYF.

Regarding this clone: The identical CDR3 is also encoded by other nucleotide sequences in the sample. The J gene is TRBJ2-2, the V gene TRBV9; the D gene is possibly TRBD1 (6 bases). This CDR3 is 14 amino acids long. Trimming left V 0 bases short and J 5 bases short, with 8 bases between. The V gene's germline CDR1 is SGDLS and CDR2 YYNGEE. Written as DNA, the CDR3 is TGTGCCAGCAGCGTAGGGGGGCGTACCGGGGAGCTGTTTTTT. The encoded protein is CASSVGGRTGELFF.

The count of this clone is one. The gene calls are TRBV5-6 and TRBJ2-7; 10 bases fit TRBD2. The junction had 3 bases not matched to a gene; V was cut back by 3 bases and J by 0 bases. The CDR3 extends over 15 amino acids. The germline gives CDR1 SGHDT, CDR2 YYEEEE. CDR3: CASSSGLAASYEQYF. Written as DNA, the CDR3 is TGTGCCAGCAGCTCTGGACTAGCGGCCTCCTACGAGCAGTACTTC.

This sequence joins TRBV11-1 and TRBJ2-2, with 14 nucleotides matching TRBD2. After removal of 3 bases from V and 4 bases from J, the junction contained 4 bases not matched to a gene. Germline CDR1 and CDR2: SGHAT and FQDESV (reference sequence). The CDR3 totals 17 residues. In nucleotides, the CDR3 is TGTGCCAGCAGCTTTGGACTAGCGGGAGGAGTCACCGGGGAGCTGTTTTTT. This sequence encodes CASSFGLAGGVTGELFF. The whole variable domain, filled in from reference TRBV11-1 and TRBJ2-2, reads EAEVAQSPRYKITEKSQAVAFWCDPISGHATLYWYRQILGQGPELLVQFQDESVVDDSQLPKDRFSAERLKGVDSTLKIQPAELGDSAMYLCASSFGLAGGVTGELFFGEGSRLTVL.

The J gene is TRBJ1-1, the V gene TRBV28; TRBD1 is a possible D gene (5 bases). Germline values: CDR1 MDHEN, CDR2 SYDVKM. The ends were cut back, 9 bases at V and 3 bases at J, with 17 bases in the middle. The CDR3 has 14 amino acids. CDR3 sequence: CASIPDGGDTEAFF. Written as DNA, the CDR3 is TGTGCCAGTATTCCGGACGGGGGGGACACTGAAGCTTTCTTT.

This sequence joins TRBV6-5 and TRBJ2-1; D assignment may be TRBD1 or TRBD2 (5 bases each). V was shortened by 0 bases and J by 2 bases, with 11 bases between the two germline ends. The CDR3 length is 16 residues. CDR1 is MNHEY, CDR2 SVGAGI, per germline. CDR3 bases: TGTGCCAGCAGTTACTCGGTGGGGGAGACCTACAATGAGCAGTTCTTC. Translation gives CASSYSVGETYNEQFF.

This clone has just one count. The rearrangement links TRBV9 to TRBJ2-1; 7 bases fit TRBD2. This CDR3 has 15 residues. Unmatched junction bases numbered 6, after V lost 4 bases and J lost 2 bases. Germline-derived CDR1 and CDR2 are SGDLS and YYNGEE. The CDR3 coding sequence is TGTGCCAGCAGCCTAGAGGGAGGGACCTACAATGAGCAGTTCTTC. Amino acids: CASSLEGGTYNEQFF.